This is a list of T cell receptor beta chains from one sample in a study of cytotoxic CD8 clonotypes in ibrutinib-treated CLL. Some clones are missing from TCRdb's copy, which holds only in-frame ones; the method was immunoSEQ multiplex PCR. The sample records about 120,000 clones, approximately 58% being singletons. Here the sequenced sample was PBMCs, taken after 24 months of ibrutinib treatment. Source of these receptors: a human donor with chronic lymphocytic leukemia. Each CDR3 is given with its conserved first and last residue. D genes are given only for firm matches. Clone size appears in some rows only: once, few, many, or a class for an expanded clone.

clone_size j_call d_call v_call cdr3_aa cdr3_nt
. TRBJ2-7 . TRBV19 CASSRGGSYEQYF TGTGCCAGTAGTAGAGGGGGGTCCTACGAGCAGTACTTC
few TRBJ2-7 TRBD2 TRBV28 CASSPAGLADYEQYF TGTGCCAGCAGTCCTGCGGGACTAGCGGACTACGAGCAGTACTTC
once TRBJ2-1 . TRBV27 CASSLNRGGVISEQFF TGTGCCAGCAGTTTAAATAGGGGGGGCGTGATAAGTGAGCAGTTCTTC
. TRBJ1-6 . TRBV27 CASSKHRTTSSYNSPLHF TGTGCCAGCAGTAAACACCGGACAACGAGCTCCTATAATTCACCCCTCCACTTT
. TRBJ2-5 . TRBV12-1 CASSPAGTSIPKAVVQETQYF TGTGCCAGCAGCCCTGCCGGGACTAGTATCCCCAAGGCGGTAGTACAAGAGACCCAGTACTTC
. TRBJ1-5 TRBD1 TRBV7-2 CASSDRANQPQHF TGTGCCAGCAGTGACAGGGCAAATCAGCCCCAGCATTTT
. TRBJ2-3 . TRBV9 CASSVVVTPSTDTQYF TGTGCCAGCAGCGTAGTGGTGACACCAAGCACAGATACGCAGTATTTT
once TRBJ1-5 . TRBV6-4 CASEVSPQPQHF TGTGCCAGCGAGGTCAGCCCTCAGCCCCAGCATTTT
many TRBJ2-1 TRBD2 TRBV6-4 CASSTSGGSGNEQFF TGTGCCAGCAGCACGAGCGGGGGGAGTGGGAATGAGCAGTTCTTC
. TRBJ2-7 . TRBV7-2 CASSWPGRGIYEQYF TGTGCCAGCAGCTGGCCGGGACGCGGGATCTACGAGCAGTACTTC
. TRBJ2-5 . TRBV5-1 CASSLGQHQETQYF TGCGCCAGCAGCTTGGGTCAACATCAAGAGACCCAGTACTTC
. TRBJ1-1 . TRBV30 CAWSVDFRATEAFF TGTGCCTGGAGTGTTGACTTTCGGGCCACTGAAGCTTTCTTT
. TRBJ2-5 TRBD2 TRBV2 CASRGIMRGWETQYF TGTGCCAGCAGGGGAATAATGCGGGGGTGGGAGACCCAGTACTTC
. TRBJ2-7 TRBD2 TRBV7-8 CASSQLAGESEQYF TGTGCCAGCAGCCAGCTCGCGGGGGAAAGCGAGCAGTACTTC
few TRBJ1-6 . TRBV6-1 CASSEFPGGRNSPLHF TGTGCCAGCAGTGAATTCCCCGGGGGACGTAATTCACCCCTCCACTTT
once TRBJ1-6 . TRBV6-1 CASSGRAWNSPLHF TGTGCCAGCAGTGGTCGGGCCTGGAATTCACCCCTCCACTTT
once TRBJ1-4 TRBD1 TRBV5-6 CASSLVGQGQENEKLFF TGTGCCAGCAGCTTGGTGGGACAGGGACAGGAAAATGAAAAACTGTTTTTT
. TRBJ2-1 . TRBV9 CASSPGTYNEQFF TGTGCCAGCAGCCCAGGGACTTACAATGAGCAGTTCTTC
. TRBJ2-5 TRBD2 TRBV30 CAFEGNLAVDLQETQYF TGTGCCTTCGAAGGTAATCTAGCGGTGGACTTACAAGAGACCCAGTACTTC
. TRBJ2-7 . TRBV5-6 CASSLVNRDEQYF TGTGCCAGCAGCTTGGTGAACAGGGACGAGCAGTACTTC
. TRBJ2-7 TRBD2 TRBV6-5 CASKRVGTSPYEQYF TGTGCCAGCAAACGGGTGGGGACTAGCCCCTACGAGCAGTACTTC
. TRBJ1-3 . TRBV18 CASSSRLGHEDSIYF TGTGCCAGCTCATCAAGGTTGGGGCATGAGGATTCCATATATTTT
. TRBJ2-7 . TRBV5-1 CASSQQGFEQYF TGCGCCAGCAGCCAACAGGGTTTCGAGCAGTACTTC
. TRBJ1-4 . TRBV30 CAWNGGQNNEKLFF TGTGCCTGGAATGGAGGTCAGAATAATGAAAAACTGTTTTTT
. TRBJ1-1 . TRBV30 CAWSAGRLEAFF TGTGCCTGGAGTGCCGGACGGCTAGAAGCTTTCTTT
. TRBJ1-2 TRBD1 TRBV5-1 CASSPGQGGTGYTF TGCGCCAGCAGCCCCGGACAGGGCGGCACTGGCTACACCTTC
few TRBJ1-5 . TRBV30 CAWSVYSASQPQHF TGTGCCTGGAGTGTATATTCGGCATCTCAGCCCCAGCATTTT
. TRBJ1-3 . TRBV10-2 CASSELQPYLSGNTIYF TGCGCCAGCAGTGAGTTACAGCCCTACCTCTCTGGAAACACCATATATTTT
. TRBJ1-3 . TRBV13 CASSFTGTFSGNTIYF TGTGCCAGCAGCTTTACCGGGACTTTCTCTGGAAACACCATATATTTT
. TRBJ1-1 . TRBV7-3 CASSLTGGTEAFF TGTGCCAGCAGCTTAACAGGCGGCACTGAAGCTTTCTTT
. TRBJ1-2 TRBD1 TRBV13 CASSLRGTGNNYGYTF TGTGCCAGCAGCCTCCGGGGGACAGGGAATAACTATGGCTACACCTTC
few TRBJ2-7 . TRBV5-1 CASSQTGNYEQYF TGCGCCAGCAGCCAGACTGGGAACTACGAGCAGTACTTC
. TRBJ1-3 TRBD1 TRBV10-3 CAISAGTGSGNTIYF TGTGCCATCAGTGCGGGGACAGGCTCTGGAAACACCATATATTTT
. TRBJ2-1 TRBD2 TRBV9 CASSPLAGGAYNEQFF TGTGCCAGCAGCCCGCTAGCGGGGGGCGCCTACAATGAGCAGTTCTTC
few TRBJ2-1 . TRBV6-4 CASSAQTGPYNEQFF TGTGCCAGCAGTGCACAGACAGGTCCCTACAATGAGCAGTTCTTC
. TRBJ2-7 TRBD1 TRBV28 CASSSGQGVEQYF TGTGCCAGCAGTTCCGGACAGGGTGTCGAGCAGTACTTC
. TRBJ2-2 . TRBV6-4 CASSEEGNTGELFF TGTGCCAGCAGTGAAGAAGGTAACACCGGGGAGCTGTTTTTT
few TRBJ1-2 . TRBV6-5 CASRGREGGYTF TGTGCCAGCAGGGGCAGGGAGGGAGGCTACACCTTC
. TRBJ1-1 . TRBV11-3 CASSTRKMNTEAFF TGTGCCAGCAGCACTCGCAAAATGAACACTGAAGCTTTCTTT
. TRBJ2-7 . TRBV28 CASKQASEQYF TGTGCCAGCAAACAGGCGTCCGAGCAGTACTTC
few TRBJ2-7 . TRBV5-8 CASSVWGYEQYF TGTGCCAGCAGCGTATGGGGCTACGAGCAGTACTTC
. TRBJ1-2 . TRBV5-1 CASTLGGETGRGYTF TGCGCCAGCACCCTTGGGGGGGAGACAGGAAGAGGCTACACCTTC
. TRBJ2-1 TRBD1 TRBV7-8 CASSLITGGHEQFF TGTGCCAGCAGCTTGATAACAGGGGGCCATGAGCAGTTCTTC
. TRBJ2-7 . TRBV7-2 CASSSRGLYEQYF TGTGCCAGCAGTTCTAGAGGCCTTTACGAGCAGTACTTC
. TRBJ1-6 TRBD1 TRBV4-2 CASSHGQVDSPLHF TGTGCCAGCAGCCACGGACAGGTTGATTCACCCCTCCACTTT
. TRBJ2-1 . TRBV9 CASSVGGGSYNEQFF TGTGCCAGCAGCGTAGGAGGGGGCTCCTACAATGAGCAGTTCTTC
few TRBJ1-5 TRBD1 TRBV25-1 CASSKPGGANQPQHF TGTGCCAGCAGTAAGCCAGGGGGCGCTAATCAGCCCCAGCATTTT
once TRBJ1-1 . TRBV28 CASSLVGENTEAFF TGTGCCAGCAGTTTAGTGGGGGAGAACACTGAAGCTTTCTTT
. TRBJ2-7 . TRBV28 CASINYEQYF TGTGCCAGCATAAACTACGAGCAGTACTTC
. TRBJ2-7 TRBD2 TRBV5-1 CASSPGTSGGAKYF TGCGCCAGCAGCCCCGGGACTAGCGGGGGCGCGAAGTACTTC
. TRBJ2-3 TRBD2 TRBV4-3 CASSQLSGGGATDTQYF TGCGCCAGCAGCCAGCTCTCAGGCGGGGGGGCCACAGATACGCAGTATTTT
. TRBJ1-5 TRBD1 TRBV18 CASSRDRGEQPQHF TGTGCCAGCTCCCGAGACAGGGGTGAGCAGCCCCAGCATTTT
. TRBJ2-5 . TRBV5-1 CASSFSQGKGETQYF TGCGCCAGCAGCTTTTCTCAGGGCAAGGGAGAGACCCAGTACTTC
. TRBJ1-2 . TRBV7-8 CASSHRRETNYGYTF TGTGCCAGCAGCCACAGAAGGGAAACTAACTATGGCTACACCTTC
. TRBJ1-1 TRBD1 TRBV18 CASSVSGQGEAFF TGTGCCAGCTCAGTCTCGGGACAGGGGGAAGCTTTCTTT
. TRBJ2-7 . TRBV30 CAWSNRGGEQYF TGTGCCTGGAGTAACAGGGGGGGCGAGCAGTACTTC
once TRBJ2-3 . TRBV14 CASSPTRDTDTQYF TGTGCCAGCAGCCCCACCCGCGACACAGATACGCAGTATTTT
. TRBJ1-1 . TRBV5-1 CASSFGPRTKPNTEAFF TGCGCCAGCAGCTTCGGCCCAAGAACAAAACCGAACACTGAAGCTTTCTTT
few TRBJ2-2 TRBD1 TRBV5-1 CASRPSGTGITGELFF TGCGCCAGCAGACCATCCGGGACAGGGATCACCGGGGAGCTGTTTTTT